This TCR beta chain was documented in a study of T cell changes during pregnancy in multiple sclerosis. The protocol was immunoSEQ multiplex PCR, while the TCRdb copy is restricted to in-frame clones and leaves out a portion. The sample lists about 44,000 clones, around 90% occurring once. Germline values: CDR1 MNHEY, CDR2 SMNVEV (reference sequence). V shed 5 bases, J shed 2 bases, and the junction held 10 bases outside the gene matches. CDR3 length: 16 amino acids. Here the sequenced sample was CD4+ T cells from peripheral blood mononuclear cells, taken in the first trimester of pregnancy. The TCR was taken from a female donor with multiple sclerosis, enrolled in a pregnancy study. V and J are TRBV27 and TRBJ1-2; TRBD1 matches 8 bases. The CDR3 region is CASSPDRVPGNYGYTF. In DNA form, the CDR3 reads TGTGCCAGCAGTCCGGACAGGGTCCCGGGGAACTATGGCTACACCTTC.